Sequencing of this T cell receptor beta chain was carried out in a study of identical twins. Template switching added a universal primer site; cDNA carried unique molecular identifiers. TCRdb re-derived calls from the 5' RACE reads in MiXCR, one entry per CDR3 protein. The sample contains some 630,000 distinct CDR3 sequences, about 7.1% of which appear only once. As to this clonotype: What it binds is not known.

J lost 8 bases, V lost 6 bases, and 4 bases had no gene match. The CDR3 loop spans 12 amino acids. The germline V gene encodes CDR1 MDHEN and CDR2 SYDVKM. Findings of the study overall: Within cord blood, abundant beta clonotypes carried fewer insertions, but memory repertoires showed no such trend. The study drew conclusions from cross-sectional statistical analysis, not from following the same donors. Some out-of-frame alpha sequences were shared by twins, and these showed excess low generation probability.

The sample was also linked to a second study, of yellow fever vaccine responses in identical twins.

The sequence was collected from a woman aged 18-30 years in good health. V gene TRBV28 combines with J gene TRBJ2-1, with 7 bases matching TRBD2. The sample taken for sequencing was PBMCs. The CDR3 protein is CASRIRGDEQFF. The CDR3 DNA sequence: TGTGCCAGCAGAATTCGGGGGGATGAGCAGTTCTTC.